This passage covers 8 T cell receptor beta chains from one sample sequenced in a study of beta chain features in type 1 diabetes. Investigators reverse transcribed all isolated RNA, so they sequenced expressed TCRB transcripts. Data came from immunoSEQ multiplex PCR; TCRdb stores just in-frame clones and leaves some out. The sample has under 950,000 clones, roughly 15% seen once; the top ten hold 0.023%. Sequenced material: naive CD4+ T cells from blood. Source of these receptors: a woman aged 18-30 years in good health.

For this clone: Different DNA sequences within this sample yield the same CDR3. The chain joins TRBV28 to TRBJ1-2; the match to TRBD1 covers 7 bases. CDR1 MDHEN and CDR2 SYDVKM come from the germline V gene. CDR3 length: 12 residues. With V trimmed by 3 bases and J by 5 bases, 0 bases remained unmatched. The CDR3 DNA sequence: TGTGCCAGCAGTTTGACAGGGTATGGCTACACCTTC. Translating it yields CASSLTGYGYTF.

V usage is TRBV6-1 and J usage is TRBJ2-1, with TRBD1 matching over 11 bases. Germline V gene data show CDR1 as MNHNS and CDR2 as SASEGT. This CDR3 has 15 residues. The trim removed 6 bases at V and 5 bases at J, leaving 6 bases unmatched. The CDR3 region has the DNA TGTGCCAGCAGAACGAGGACAGGGGGCAACAATGAGCAGTTCTTC. The encoded protein is CASRTRTGGNNEQFF.

J is TRBJ2-5 and V is TRBV2, with D perhaps assigned TRBD1 or TRBD2 (5 bases each). The CDR3 contains 13 residues. Germline V lookup: CDR1 SNHLY, CDR2 FYNNEI. The ends were cut back, 6 bases at V and 5 bases at J, with 13 bases in the middle. The CDR3 DNA reads as TGTGCCAGCAGGAAGACAGAGGGGGAGACCCAGTACTTC. Encoded protein: CASRKTEGETQYF.

The table lists this clone with a few counts. The chain employs TRBV7-2 and TRBJ2-5; D might be TRBD1 or TRBD2, each matching 5 bases. The CDR3 consists of 14 residues. Germline values: CDR1 SGHTA, CDR2 FQGNSA. V lost 7 bases and J 5 bases, leaving 17 bases between the germline ends. The CDR3 sequence is CASTSWWGSETQYF. The DNA for the CDR3 is TGTGCCAGCACCTCCTGGTGGGGGAGCGAGACCCAGTACTTC.

The genes are TRBV28 and TRBJ1-2; D gene ambiguous. The CDR3 loop spans 10 amino acids. The germline V and J ends were trimmed by 11 bases and 2 bases, with 6 bases remaining between them. Germline V lookup: CDR1 MDHEN, CDR2 SYDVKM. CDR3 DNA sequence: TGTGCCGCCGGAAACTATGGCTACACCTTC. It codes for CAAGNYGYTF.

This clone was seen more than once but under ten times. The chain has TRBV4-1 and TRBJ2-1, with 9 bases identical to TRBD1. Germline loops: CDR1 MGHRA, CDR2 YSYEKL. CDR3 size: 14 residues. After removal of 7 bases from V and 5 bases from J, the junction contained 6 bases not matched to a gene. CDR3 in amino acids: CASNGTGKHNEQFF. As DNA, the CDR3 is TGCGCCAGCAACGGGACAGGGAAACACAATGAGCAGTTCTTC.

This clone was observed a few times. This chain joins TRBV7-2 and TRBJ2-5, with 14 bases lining up with TRBD2. J lost 6 bases, V lost 5 bases, and 8 bases had no gene match. Germline V gives CDR1 SGHTA, CDR2 FQGNSA. This CDR3 is 16 amino acids long. This chain's CDR3 is CASSPGLAGGQQTQYF. The DNA of the CDR3 is TGTGCCAGCAGCCCAGGACTAGCGGGAGGACAGCAGACCCAGTACTTC.

J is TRBJ2-5 and V is TRBV7-2; D uncertain. Germline V lookup: CDR1 SGHTA, CDR2 FQGNSA. The CDR3 contains 14 residues. Trimming pared 1 base from V and 4 bases from J, leaving 10 bases between. Here the CDR3 reads CASSLGARTETQYF. The CDR3 nucleotides read TGTGCCAGCAGCTTAGGGGCTAGGACAGAGACCCAGTACTTC.